The T cell receptor beta chain described here comes from a study of identical twins. Study conclusions and caveats: The study reached conclusions through statistical analysis that was cross-sectional, not following the same donors. Among beta out-of-frame sequences, excess sharing between twins appeared weaker.

On this clonotype: What it binds is unknown.

A single record per CDR3 protein comes from TCRdb applying MiXCR to the 5' RACE reads. This table has roughly 1.6 million distinct CDR3 sequences, 32% appearing once. The V gene's germline CDR1 is SNHLY and CDR2 FYNNEI. The CDR3 contains 14 residues. This receptor was taken from a newborn girl in good health. The sample was cord blood. The chain has TRBV2 and TRBJ2-5, with D maybe TRBD2 (6 bases). Judging by the DNA end, TRBJ2-1 fits better; the J call may be wrong. CDR3 residues: CASSPDGGGGTQFF. In DNA, the CDR3 is TGTGCCAGCAGTCCCGACGGGGGAGGAGGGACCCAGTTCTTC.